The 2 T cell receptor beta chains reported below all come from one sample, sequenced in a study of cytomegalovirus exposure and HLA in healthy donors. The method was immunoSEQ multiplex PCR; TCRdb's version includes in-frame clones alone and lacks a portion of them. Found here are 80,000 to 100,000 clones, roughly 90% of them singletons; the top ten hold about 6%. Sequencing was performed on PBMCs. The receptors shown here come from a man in his late teens or twenties in good health and CMV-seropositive.

This chain connects TRBV9 to TRBJ2-7; 11 bases map to TRBD2. J was trimmed by 5 bases and V by 4 bases; bases with no gene match: 8. The CDR3 runs to 15 residues. The germline V gene has CDR1 SGDLS and CDR2 YYNGEE. CDR3 in DNA: TGTGCCAGCAGCATATTAGCGGGAGGGTACGACGAGCAGTACTTC. Encoded protein: CASSILAGGYDEQYF.

The chain has TRBV18 and TRBJ1-1; D is undetermined. CDR3 size: 14 residues. Germline CDR1 and CDR2: KGHSH and LQKENI. V was shortened by 2 bases and J by 1 base, with 8 bases between the two germline ends. Here the CDR3 DNA reads TGTGCCAGCTCACCAAGGAGGACGAACACTGAAGCTTTCTTT. It codes for CASSPRRTNTEAFF.